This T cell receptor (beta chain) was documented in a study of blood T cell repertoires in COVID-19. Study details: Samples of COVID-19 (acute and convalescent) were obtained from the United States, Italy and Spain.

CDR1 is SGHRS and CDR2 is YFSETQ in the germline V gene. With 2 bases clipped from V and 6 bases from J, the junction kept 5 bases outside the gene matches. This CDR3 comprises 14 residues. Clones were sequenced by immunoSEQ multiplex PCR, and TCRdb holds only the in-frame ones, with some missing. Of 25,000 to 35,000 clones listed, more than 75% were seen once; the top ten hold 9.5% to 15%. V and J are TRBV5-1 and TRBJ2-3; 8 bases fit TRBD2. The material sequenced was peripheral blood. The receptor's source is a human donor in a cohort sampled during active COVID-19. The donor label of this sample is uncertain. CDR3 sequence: CASSFTAGGDTQYF. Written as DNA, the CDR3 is TGCGCCAGCAGCTTTACTGCGGGAGGTGATACGCAGTATTTT.